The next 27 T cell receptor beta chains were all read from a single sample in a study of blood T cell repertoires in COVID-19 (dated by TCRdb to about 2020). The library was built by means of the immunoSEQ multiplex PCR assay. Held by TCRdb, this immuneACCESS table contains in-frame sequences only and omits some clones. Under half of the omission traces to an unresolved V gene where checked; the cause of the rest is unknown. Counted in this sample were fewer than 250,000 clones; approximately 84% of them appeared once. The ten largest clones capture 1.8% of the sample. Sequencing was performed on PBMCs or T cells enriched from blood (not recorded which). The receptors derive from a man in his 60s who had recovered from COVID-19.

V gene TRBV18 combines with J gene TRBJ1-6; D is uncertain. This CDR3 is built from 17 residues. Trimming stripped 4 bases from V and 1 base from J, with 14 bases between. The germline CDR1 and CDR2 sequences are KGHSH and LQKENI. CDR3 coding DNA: TGTGCCAGCTCACGAACAAACAGAAATTCCTATAATTCACCCCTCCACTTT. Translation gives CASSRTNRNSYNSPLHF.

The CDR3 loop is CASSSGTGVTGELFF. The CDR3 DNA is TGTGCCAGCAGCTCCGGGACAGGGGTCACCGGGGAGCTGTTTTTT. This chain uses TRBV7-6 with TRBJ2-2, with 10 positions matching TRBD1. The CDR3 is 15 residues long. CDR1 is SGHVS, CDR2 FNYEAQ, per germline. After removal of 4 bases from V and 4 bases from J, the junction contained 3 bases not matched to a gene. Variable domain in full (rest from reference TRBV7-6 and TRBJ2-2): GAGVSQSPRYKVTKRGQDVALRCDPISGHVSLYWYRQALGQGPEFLTYFNYEAQQDKSGLPNDRFSAERPEGSISTLTIQRTEQRDSAMYRCASSSGTGVTGELFFGEGSRLTVL.

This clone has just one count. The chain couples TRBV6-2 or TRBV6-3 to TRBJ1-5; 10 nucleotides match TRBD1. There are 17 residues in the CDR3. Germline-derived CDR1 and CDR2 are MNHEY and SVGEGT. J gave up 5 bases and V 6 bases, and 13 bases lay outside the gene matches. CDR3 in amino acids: CASRPNRDRGQDQPQHF. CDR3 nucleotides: TGTGCCAGCAGACCTAACCGGGACAGGGGACAGGATCAGCCCCAGCATTTT.

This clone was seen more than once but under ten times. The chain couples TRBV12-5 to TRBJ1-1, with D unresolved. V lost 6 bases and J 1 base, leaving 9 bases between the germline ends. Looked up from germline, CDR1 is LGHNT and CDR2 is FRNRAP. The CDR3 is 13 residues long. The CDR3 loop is CASGLQPNTEAFF. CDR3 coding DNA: TGTGCTAGTGGACTCCAACCGAACACTGAAGCTTTCTTT.

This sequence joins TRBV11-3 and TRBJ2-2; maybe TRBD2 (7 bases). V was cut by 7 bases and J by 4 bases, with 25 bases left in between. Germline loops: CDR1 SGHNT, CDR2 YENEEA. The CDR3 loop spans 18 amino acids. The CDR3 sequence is CASTPGAGARTGTGELFF. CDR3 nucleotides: TGTGCCAGCACCCCGGGGGCGGGGGCGCGAACGGGCACCGGGGAGCTGTTTTTT.

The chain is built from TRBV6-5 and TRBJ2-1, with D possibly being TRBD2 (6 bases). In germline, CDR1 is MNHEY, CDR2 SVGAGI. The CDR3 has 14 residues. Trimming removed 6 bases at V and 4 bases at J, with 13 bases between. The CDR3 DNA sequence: TGTGCCAGCAGACGGGACTCAAAATACAATGAGCAGTTCTTC. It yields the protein CASRRDSKYNEQFF.

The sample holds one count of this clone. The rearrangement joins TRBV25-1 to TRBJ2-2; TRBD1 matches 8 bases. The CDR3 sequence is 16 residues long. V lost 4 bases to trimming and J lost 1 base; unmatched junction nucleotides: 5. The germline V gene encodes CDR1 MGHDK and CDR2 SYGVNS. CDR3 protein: CASSAGGSWNTGELFF. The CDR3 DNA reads TGTGCCAGCAGTGCAGGGGGCTCTTGGAACACCGGGGAGCTGTTTTTT.

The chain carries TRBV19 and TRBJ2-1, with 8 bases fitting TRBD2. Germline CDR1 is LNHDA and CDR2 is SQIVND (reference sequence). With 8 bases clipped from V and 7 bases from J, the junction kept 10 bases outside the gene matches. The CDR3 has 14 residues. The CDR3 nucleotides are TGTGCCAGTCGGAAGCGGGGGTCCGGGAATGAGCAGTTCTTC. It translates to CASRKRGSGNEQFF.

CDR3: CASSLNRNTEAFF. The CDR3 DNA reads as TGCGCCAGCAGCCTAAACAGGAACACTGAAGCTTTCTTT. This chain links TRBV4-3 with TRBJ1-1; D not certain. The CDR3 loop spans 13 amino acids. V gave up 4 bases and J gave up 1 base, with 7 bases separating them. Germline CDR1 reads LGHNA; CDR2 reads YSLEER.

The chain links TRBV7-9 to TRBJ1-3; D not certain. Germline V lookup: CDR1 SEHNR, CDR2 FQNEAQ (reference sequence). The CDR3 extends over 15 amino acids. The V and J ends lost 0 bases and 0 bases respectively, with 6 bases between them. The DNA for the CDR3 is TGTGCCAGCAGCTTAGCGAGGGACTCTGGAAACACCATATATTTT. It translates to CASSLARDSGNTIYF.

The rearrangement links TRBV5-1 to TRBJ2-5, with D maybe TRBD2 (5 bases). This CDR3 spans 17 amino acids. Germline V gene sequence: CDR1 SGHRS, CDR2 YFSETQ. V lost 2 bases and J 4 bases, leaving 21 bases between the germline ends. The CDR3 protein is CASSFALRGGFPETQYF. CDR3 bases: TGCGCCAGCAGCTTTGCCCTACGGGGTGGTTTCCCAGAGACCCAGTACTTC.

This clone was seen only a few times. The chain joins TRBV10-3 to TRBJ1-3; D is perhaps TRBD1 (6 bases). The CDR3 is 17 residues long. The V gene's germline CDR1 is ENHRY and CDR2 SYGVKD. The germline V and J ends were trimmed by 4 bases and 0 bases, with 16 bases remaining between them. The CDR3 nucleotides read TGTGCCATCAGTGCCTCGACAGGACCCATCTCTGGAAACACCATATATTTT. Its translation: CAISASTGPISGNTIYF.

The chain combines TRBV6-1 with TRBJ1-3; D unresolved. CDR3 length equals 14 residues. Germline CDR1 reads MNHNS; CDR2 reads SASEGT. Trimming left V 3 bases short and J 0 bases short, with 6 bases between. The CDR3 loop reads CASSDWLSGNTIYF. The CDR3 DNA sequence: TGTGCCAGCAGTGATTGGCTCTCTGGAAACACCATATATTTT.

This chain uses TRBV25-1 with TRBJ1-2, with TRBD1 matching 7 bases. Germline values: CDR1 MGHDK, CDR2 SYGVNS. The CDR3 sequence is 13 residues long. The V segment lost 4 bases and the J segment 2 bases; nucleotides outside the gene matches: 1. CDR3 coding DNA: TGTGCCAGCAGTGTAGGGGGCAACTATGGCTACACCTTC. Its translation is CASSVGGNYGYTF.

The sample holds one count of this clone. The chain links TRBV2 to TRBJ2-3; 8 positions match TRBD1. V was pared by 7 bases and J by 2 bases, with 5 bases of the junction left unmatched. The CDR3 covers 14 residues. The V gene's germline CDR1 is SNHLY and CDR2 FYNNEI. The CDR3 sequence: CASKGQVNTDTQYF. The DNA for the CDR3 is TGTGCCAGCAAGGGACAGGTGAACACAGATACGCAGTATTTT.

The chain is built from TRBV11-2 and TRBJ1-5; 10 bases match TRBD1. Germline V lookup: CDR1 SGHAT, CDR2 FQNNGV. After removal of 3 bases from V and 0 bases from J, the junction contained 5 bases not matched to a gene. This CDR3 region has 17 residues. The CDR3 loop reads CASSLGTGEYSNQPQHF. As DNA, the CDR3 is TGTGCCAGCAGCTTGGGGACAGGGGAGTATAGCAATCAGCCCCAGCATTTT.

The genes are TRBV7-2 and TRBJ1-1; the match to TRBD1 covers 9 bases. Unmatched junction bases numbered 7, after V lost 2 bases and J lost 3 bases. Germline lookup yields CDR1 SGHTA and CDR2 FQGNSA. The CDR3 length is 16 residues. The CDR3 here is CASSLLPTGGDTEAFF. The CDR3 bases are TGTGCCAGCAGCTTACTGCCTACAGGGGGCGACACTGAAGCTTTCTTT.

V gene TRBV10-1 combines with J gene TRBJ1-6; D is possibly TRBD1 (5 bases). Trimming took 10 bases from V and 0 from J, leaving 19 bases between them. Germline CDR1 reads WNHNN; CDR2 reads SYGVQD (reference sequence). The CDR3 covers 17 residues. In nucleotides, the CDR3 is TGCGCCAACCCCCCCCCAGGGAACCCCTCCTATAATTCACCCCTCCACTTT. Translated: CANPPPGNPSYNSPLHF.

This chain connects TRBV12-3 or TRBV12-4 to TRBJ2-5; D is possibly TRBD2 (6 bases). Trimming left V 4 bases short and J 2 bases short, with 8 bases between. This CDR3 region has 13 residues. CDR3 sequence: CASSWEEQETQYF. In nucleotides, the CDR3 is TGTGCCAGCAGTTGGGAGGAACAAGAGACCCAGTACTTC.

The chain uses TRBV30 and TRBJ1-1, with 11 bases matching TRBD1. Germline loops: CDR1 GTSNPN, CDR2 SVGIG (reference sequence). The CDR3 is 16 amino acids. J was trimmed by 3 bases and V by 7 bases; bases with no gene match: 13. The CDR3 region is CALKRGQGGWYTEAFF. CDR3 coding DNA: TGTGCCTTAAAACGGGGACAGGGGGGCTGGTACACTGAAGCTTTCTTT.

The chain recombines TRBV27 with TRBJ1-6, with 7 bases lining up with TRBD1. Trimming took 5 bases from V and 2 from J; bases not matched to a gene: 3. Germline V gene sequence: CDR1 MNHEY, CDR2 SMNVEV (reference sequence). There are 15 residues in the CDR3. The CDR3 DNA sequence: TGTGCCAGCAGTGCAGGGACAGCCTATAATTCACCCCTCCACTTT. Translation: CASSAGTAYNSPLHF.

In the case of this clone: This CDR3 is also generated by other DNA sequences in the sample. The chain's CDR3 is CSVTTGSTDTQYF. The CDR3 region has the DNA TGCAGCGTTACGACAGGGAGCACAGATACGCAGTATTTT. The gene calls are TRBV29-1 and TRBJ2-3; 7 bases are shared with TRBD1. V was pared by 5 bases and J by 0 bases, with 2 bases of the junction left unmatched. This CDR3 has 13 residues. The V gene's germline CDR1 is SQVTM and CDR2 ANQGSEA.

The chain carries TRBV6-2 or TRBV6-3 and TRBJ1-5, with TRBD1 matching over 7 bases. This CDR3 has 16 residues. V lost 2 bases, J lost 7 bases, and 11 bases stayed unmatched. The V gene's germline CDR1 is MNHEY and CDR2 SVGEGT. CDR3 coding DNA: TGTGCCAGCAGTTACGCGACAGGGATTGGGTCGCAGCCCCAGCATTTT. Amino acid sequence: CASSYATGIGSQPQHF.

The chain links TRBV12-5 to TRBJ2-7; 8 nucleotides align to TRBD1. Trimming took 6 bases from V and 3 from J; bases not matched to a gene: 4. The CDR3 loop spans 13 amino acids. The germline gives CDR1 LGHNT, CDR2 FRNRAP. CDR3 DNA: TGTGCTAGTGGGGGGACAGGAGGCTACGAGCAGTACTTC. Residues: CASGGTGGYEQYF.

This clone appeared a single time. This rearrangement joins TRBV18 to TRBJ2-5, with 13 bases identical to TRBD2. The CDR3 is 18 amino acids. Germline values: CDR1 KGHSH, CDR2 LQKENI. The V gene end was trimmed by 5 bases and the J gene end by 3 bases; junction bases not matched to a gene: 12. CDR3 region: CASSARDRGTSGKETQYF. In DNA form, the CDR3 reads TGTGCCAGCTCAGCCCGGGACAGGGGGACTAGCGGGAAAGAGACCCAGTACTTC.

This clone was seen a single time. The CDR3 sequence is CASTPSGRSETQYF. DNA for the CDR3: TGTGCCAGTACTCCTTCGGGGAGATCAGAGACCCAGTACTTC. This sequence joins TRBV19 and TRBJ2-5; perhaps TRBD2 as D (5 bases). Germline CDR1 LNHDA, CDR2 SQIVND (reference sequence). V dropped 7 bases and J dropped 4 bases, with 16 bases sitting between them. The CDR3 is 14 amino acids.

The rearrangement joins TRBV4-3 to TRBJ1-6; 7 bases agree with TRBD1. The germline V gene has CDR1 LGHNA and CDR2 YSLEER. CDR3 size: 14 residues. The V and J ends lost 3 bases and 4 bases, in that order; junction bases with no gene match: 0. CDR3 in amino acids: CASSQTGYNSPLHF. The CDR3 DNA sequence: TGCGCCAGCAGCCAGACAGGGTATAATTCACCCCTCCACTTT.